This T cell receptor beta chain derives from a study of T cell repertoires in cytomegalovirus infection. Study summary: Alongside well-studied HLA-B-restricted CMV epitopes, recently identified HLA-C-restricted CMV epitopes were also used. Through public TCR beta signatures, both CMV infection and matching HLA type were indicated. Study-level points and caveats: Using cumulative public TCR beta family frequency, the authors identified those who carried CMV together with the relevant HLA. CMV-specific TCR beta clonotypes restricted by HLA-C dominated the ex vivo response.

This clonotype was observed a few times. What it binds is unknown. TCRdb fed the reads into MiXCR, producing one record per CDR3 protein. The data show 450,000 to 550,000 distinct CDR3 sequences, roughly 46% seen once. The sequence came from a human donor in good health (CMV status not recorded). Some clones in this sample may be carry-over from other donors' samples. The sample consisted of cultured PBMCs, taken from culture after CMV antigen stimulation.

Here the CDR3 reads CASSSNNEQFF. CDR3 in DNA: TGTGCCAGCAGCTCAAACAATGAGCAGTTCTTC. This sequence joins TRBV28 and TRBJ2-1; D ambiguous. CDR1 and CDR2 (germline): MDHEN, SYDVKM. V shed 6 bases and J shed 5 bases, with 5 bases lying between them. This CDR3 spans 11 amino acids.